By share, the clone carrying this T cell receptor beta chain ranks as medium-sized. The sample originates from a study of metastatic and nonmetastatic thyroid tumors. Across the study: Repertoires from malignant and benign thyroid patients were compared across blood and tumor or nodule tissue.

The CDR3 totals 14 residues. V shed 2 bases and J 8 bases; nucleotides not matched to a gene: 8. The V gene's germline CDR1 is DFQATT and CDR2 SNEGSKA (reference sequence). All patients reached thyroid surgery having received no treatment beforehand. Using MiXCR, TCRdb reanalyzed the PCR reads. The sample lists approximately 21,000 clones, 23% occurring once. Sequencing was carried out using blood. The clonotype comes from a male donor with papillary thyroid cancer or a benign thyroid nodule (not recorded which). Some clones in this sample may be carry-over from other donors' samples. The V call is TRBV20-1, the J call TRBJ1-5; 8 nucleotides line up with TRBD1. This chain's CDR3 is CSARQGAEVEPQHF. CDR3 in DNA: TGCAGTGCTAGACAGGGGGCTGAAGTAGAGCCCCAGCATTTT.